This T cell receptor (beta chain) was sequenced for a study of T cell changes during pregnancy in multiple sclerosis. Per the germline V gene, CDR1 is LNHDA and CDR2 is SQIVND (reference sequence). V shed 3 bases, J shed 3 bases, and the junction held 5 bases outside the gene matches. The CDR3 has 16 residues. Sequenced by immunoSEQ multiplex PCR; TCRdb stores in-frame clones only, minus some. The sample lists about 49,000 clones, 94% occurring once. The TCR sequence derives from a female donor with multiple sclerosis, enrolled in a pregnancy study. The gene calls are TRBV19 and TRBJ2-1; 10 bases map to TRBD2. The sample here was CD8+ T cells from peripheral blood mononuclear cells, taken before pregnancy. The CDR3 DNA follows: TGTGCCAGTAGTATGGCGGCTAGCGGGAGCTACAATGAGCAGTTCTTC. This translates into CASSMAASGSYNEQFF.